This T cell receptor beta chain is from a study of T cell responses to AZD1222 COVID-19 vaccine. In germline, CDR1 is MDHEN, CDR2 SYDVKM. V dropped 5 bases and J dropped 7 bases, with 17 bases sitting between them. This CDR3 is 15 amino acids long. The protocol was immunoSEQ multiplex PCR, while the TCRdb copy is restricted to in-frame clones and leaves out a portion. Of roughly 120,000 clones listed, under 90% are singletons. The chain recombines TRBV28 with TRBJ2-2; possibly TRBD1 for D (6 bases). The source is an adult in good health. The sequencing used peripheral blood, collected on day 0 of AZD1222 vaccination. The CDR3 coding sequence is TGTGCCAGCAGTCCCAGGGGTACTAGGGACGGGGAGCTGTTTTTT. This gives the protein CASSPRGTRDGELFF.